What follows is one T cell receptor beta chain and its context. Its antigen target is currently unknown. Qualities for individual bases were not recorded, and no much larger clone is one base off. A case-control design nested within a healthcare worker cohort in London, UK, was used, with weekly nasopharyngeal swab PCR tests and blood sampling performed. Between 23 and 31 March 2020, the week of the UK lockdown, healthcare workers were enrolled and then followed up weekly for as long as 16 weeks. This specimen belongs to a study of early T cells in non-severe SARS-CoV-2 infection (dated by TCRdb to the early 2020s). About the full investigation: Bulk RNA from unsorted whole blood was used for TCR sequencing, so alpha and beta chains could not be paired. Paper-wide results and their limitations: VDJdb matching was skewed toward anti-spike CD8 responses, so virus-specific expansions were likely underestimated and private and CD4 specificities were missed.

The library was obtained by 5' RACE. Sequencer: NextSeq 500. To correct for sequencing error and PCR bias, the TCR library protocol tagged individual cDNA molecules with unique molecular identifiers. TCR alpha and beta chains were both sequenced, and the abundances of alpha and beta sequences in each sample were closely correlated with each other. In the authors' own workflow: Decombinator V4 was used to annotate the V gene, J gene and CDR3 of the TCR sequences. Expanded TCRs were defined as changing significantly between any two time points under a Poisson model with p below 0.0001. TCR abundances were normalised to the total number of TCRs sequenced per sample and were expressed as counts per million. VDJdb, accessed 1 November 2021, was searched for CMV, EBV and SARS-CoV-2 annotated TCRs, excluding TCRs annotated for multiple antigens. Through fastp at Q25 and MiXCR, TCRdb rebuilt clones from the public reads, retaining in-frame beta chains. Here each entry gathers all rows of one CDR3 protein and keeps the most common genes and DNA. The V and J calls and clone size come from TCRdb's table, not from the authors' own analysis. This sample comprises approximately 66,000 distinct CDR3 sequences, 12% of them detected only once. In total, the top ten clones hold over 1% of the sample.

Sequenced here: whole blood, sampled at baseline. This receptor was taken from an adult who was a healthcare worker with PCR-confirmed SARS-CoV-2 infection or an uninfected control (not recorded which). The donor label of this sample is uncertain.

CDR3 protein: CASSRPRDRRTNTKDNEQFF. The nucleotide sequence reads TGTGCCAGCAGTCGTCCCCGTGACAGACGGACGAATACTAAGGACAATGAGCAGTTCTTC. The rearrangement combines TRBV7-2 with TRBJ2-1, with TRBD1 tentatively as D gene (5 bases match). The CDR3 numbers 20 residues from cysteine through phenylalanine. Only the CDR3 region is kept as DNA, spanning 60 bases read in frame from base 1. The V and J ends are trimmed by 6 bases and 5 bases, leaving 32 bases between them. The germline V gene gives CDR1 as SGHTA and CDR2 as FQGNSA.